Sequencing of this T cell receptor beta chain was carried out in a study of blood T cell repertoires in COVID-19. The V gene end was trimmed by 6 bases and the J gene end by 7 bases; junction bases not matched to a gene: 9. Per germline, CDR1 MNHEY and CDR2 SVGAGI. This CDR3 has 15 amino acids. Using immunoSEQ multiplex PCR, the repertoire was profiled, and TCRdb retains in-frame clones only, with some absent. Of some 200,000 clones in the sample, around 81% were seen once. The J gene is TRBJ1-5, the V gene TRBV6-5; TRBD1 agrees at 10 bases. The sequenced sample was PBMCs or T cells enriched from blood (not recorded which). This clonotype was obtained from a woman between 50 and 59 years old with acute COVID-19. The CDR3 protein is CASSQDRGSQQPQHF. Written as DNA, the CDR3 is TGTGCCAGCAGCCAGGACAGGGGGTCCCAGCAGCCCCAGCATTTT.